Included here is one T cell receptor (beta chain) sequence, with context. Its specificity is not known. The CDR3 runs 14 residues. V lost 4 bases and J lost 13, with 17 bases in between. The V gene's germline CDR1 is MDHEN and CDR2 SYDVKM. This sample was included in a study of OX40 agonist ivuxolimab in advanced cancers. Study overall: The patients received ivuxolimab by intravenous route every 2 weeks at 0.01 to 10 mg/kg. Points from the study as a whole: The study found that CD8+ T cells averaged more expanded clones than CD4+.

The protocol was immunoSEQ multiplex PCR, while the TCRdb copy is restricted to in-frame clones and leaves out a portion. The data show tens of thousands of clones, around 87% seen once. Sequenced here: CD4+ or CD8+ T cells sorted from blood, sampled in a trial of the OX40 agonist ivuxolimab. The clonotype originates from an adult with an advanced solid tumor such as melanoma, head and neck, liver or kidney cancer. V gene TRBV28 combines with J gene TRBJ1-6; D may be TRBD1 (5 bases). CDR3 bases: TGTGCCAGCAGTTGGGGGACTGGCATGACGCCCCTCCACTTT. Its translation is CASSWGTGMTPLHF.